This T cell receptor (beta chain) was obtained from a study of blood T cell repertoires in COVID-19. The overall study: Samples taken during acute and convalescent COVID-19 were collected in the United States, Italy and Spain. The cDNA or gDNA used as material had been derived from T cells, B-cell-depleted T cells, or PBMCs.

As handled by the study authors: Amplified reference gene primers provided the basis for estimating nucleated cell counts. Data came from immunoSEQ multiplex PCR; TCRdb stores just in-frame clones and leaves some out. That table is the source of V, J and clone size, and D and trimming were worked out from the DNA. The table lists some 120,000 clones, 70% to 85% of them singletons, with approximately 16% in the top ten. J gave up 3 bases and V 2 bases, and 19 bases lay outside the gene matches. There are 19 residues in the CDR3. The germline V gene has CDR1 SGHTA and CDR2 FQGNSA. Sequences were obtained from peripheral blood. The chain recombines TRBV7-2 with TRBJ2-7; 7 nucleotides line up with TRBD2. The sequence derives from a woman between 50 and 59 years old with acute or convalescent COVID-19. CDR3: CASSLCRQQRGQGDYEQYF. The CDR3 bases are TGTGCCAGCAGCTTATGTCGCCAACAGCGGGGTCAGGGTGACTACGAGCAGTACTTC.